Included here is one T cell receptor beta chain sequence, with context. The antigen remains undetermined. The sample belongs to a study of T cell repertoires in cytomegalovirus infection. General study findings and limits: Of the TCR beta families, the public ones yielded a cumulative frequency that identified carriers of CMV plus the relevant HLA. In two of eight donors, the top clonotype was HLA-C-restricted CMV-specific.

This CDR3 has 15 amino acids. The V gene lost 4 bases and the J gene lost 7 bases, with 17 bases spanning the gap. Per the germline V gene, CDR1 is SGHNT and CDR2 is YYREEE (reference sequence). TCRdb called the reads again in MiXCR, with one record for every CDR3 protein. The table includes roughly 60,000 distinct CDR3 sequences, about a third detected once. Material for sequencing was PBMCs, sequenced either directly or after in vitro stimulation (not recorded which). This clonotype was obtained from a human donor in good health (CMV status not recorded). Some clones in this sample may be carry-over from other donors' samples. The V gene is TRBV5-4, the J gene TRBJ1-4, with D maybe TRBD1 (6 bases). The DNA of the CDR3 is TGTGCCAGCAGCCCCCGGGTAGGGGGAGGTGAAAAACTGTTTTTT. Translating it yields CASSPRVGGGEKLFF.